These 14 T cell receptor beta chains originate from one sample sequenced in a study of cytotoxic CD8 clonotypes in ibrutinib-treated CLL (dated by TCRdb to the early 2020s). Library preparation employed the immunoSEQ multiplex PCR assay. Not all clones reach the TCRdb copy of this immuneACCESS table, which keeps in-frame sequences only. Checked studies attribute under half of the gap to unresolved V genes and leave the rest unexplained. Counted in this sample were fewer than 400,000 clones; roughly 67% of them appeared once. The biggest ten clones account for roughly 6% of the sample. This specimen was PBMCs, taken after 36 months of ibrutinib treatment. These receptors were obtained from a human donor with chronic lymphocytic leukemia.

The CDR3 coding sequence is TGTGCCAGCAGGACCCCAGGGGAGGGGATTCAGTACTTC. Translating gives CASRTPGEGIQYF. This chain connects TRBV6-1 to TRBJ2-4; D possibly corresponds to TRBD2 (7 bases). The CDR3 is 13 amino acids. Trimming took 6 bases from V and 10 from J, leaving 16 bases between them. Germline CDR1 and CDR2: MNHNS and SASEGT.

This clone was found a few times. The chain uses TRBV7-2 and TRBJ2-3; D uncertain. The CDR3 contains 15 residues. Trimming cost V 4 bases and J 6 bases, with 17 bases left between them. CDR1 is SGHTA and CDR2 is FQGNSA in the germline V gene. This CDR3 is CASSSRYSARDTQYF. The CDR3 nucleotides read TGTGCCAGCAGCTCTAGGTACTCCGCTCGTGATACGCAGTATTTT. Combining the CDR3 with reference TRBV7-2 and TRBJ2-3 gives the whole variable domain GAGVSQSPSNKVTEKGKDVELRCDPISGHTALYWYRQSLGQGLEFLIYFQGNSAPDKSGLPSDRFSAERTGGSVSTLTIQRTQQEDSAVYLCASSSRYSARDTQYFGPGTRLTVL.

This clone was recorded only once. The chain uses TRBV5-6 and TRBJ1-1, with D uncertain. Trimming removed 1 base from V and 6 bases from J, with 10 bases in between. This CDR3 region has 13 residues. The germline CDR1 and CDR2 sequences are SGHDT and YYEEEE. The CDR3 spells CASSLRGIPEAFF. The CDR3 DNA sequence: TGTGCCAGCAGCTTGCGAGGAATTCCTGAAGCTTTCTTT.

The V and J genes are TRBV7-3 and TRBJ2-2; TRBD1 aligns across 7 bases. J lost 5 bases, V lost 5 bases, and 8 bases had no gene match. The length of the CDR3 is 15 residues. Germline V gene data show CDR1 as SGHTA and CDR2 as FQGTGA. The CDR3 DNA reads TGTGCCAGCAGCCCGAGGACAGGACAAACCGGGGAGCTGTTTTTT. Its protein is CASSPRTGQTGELFF. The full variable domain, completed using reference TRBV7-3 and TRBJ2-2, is GAGVSQTPSNKVTEKGKYVELRCDPISGHTALYWYRQSLGQGPEFLIYFQGTGAADDSGLPNDRFFAVRPEGSVSTLKIQRTERGDSAVYLCASSPRTGQTGELFFGEGSRLTVL.

For the CDR3, the DNA is TGCAGCGTTGAACTACCGGGACTAGTGCCCTACGAGCAGTACTTC. Encoded protein: CSVELPGLVPYEQYF. V usage is TRBV29-1 and J usage is TRBJ2-7; 8 bases agree with TRBD2. Germline loops: CDR1 SQVTM, CDR2 ANQGSEA. CDR3 length: 15 amino acids. The ends lost 2 bases at V and 2 bases at J; junction bases unmatched: 8.

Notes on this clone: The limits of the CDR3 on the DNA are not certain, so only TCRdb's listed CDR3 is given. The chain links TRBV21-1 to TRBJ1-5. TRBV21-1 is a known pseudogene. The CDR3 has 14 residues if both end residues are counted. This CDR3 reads CASSKPSAVLRQHF.

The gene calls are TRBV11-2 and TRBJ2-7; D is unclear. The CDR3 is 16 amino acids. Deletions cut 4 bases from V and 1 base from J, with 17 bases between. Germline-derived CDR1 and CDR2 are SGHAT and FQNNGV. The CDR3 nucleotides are TGTGCCAGCAGCTCCCTCATCTGGGGTATGTCCTACGAGCAGTACTTC. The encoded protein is CASSSLIWGMSYEQYF.

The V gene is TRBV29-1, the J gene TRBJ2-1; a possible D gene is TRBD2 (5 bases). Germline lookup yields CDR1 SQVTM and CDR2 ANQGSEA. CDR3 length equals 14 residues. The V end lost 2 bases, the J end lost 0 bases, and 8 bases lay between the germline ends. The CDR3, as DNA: TGCAGCGTTGAAAAGAGGGACTCCTACAATGAGCAGTTCTTC. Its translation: CSVEKRDSYNEQFF.

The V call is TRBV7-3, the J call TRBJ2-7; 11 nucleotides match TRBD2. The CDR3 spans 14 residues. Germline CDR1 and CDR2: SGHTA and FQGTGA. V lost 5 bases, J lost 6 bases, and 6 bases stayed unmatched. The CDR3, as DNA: TGTGCCAGCAGCCTACTAGCGGGAGTGGGCGAGCAGTACTTC. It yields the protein CASSLLAGVGEQYF.

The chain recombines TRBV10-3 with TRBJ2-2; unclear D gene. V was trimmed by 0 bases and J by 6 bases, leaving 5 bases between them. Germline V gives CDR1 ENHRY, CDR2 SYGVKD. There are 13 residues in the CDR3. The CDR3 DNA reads TGTGCCATCAGTGAGTCGCATCCCGGGGAGCTGTTTTTT. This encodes CAISESHPGELFF.

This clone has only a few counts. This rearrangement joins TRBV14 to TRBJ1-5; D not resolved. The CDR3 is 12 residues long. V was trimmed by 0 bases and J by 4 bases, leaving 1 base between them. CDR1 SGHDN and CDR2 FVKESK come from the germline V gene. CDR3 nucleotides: TGTGCCAGCAGCCAAGAGAATCAGCCCCAGCATTTT. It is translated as CASSQENQPQHF. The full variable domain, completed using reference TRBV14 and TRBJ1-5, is EAGVTQFPSHSVIEKGQTVTLRCDPISGHDNLYWYRRVMGKEIKFLLHFVKESKQDESGMPNNRFLAERTGGTYSTLKVQPAELEDSGVYFCASSQENQPQHFGDGTRLSIL.

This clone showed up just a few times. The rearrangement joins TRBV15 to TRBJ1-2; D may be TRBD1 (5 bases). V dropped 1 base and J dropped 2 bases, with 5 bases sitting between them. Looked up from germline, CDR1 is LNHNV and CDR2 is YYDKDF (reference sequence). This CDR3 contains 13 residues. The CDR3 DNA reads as TGTGCCACCAGCAGAGGACAGAACTATGGCTACACCTTC. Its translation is CATSRGQNYGYTF.

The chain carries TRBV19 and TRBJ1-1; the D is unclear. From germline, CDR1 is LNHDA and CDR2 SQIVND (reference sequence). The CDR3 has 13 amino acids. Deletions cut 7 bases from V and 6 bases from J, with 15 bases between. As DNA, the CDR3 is TGTGCCAGTACCCCTGGTTGGATCCCTGAAGCTTTCTTT. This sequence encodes CASTPGWIPEAFF.

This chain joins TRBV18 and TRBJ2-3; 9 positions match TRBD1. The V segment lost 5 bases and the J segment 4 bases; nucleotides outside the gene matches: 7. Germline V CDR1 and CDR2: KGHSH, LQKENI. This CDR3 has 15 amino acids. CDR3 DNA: TGTGCCAGCTCAGCGGGACAGGGAAGGGCAGATACGCAGTATTTT. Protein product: CASSAGQGRADTQYF.